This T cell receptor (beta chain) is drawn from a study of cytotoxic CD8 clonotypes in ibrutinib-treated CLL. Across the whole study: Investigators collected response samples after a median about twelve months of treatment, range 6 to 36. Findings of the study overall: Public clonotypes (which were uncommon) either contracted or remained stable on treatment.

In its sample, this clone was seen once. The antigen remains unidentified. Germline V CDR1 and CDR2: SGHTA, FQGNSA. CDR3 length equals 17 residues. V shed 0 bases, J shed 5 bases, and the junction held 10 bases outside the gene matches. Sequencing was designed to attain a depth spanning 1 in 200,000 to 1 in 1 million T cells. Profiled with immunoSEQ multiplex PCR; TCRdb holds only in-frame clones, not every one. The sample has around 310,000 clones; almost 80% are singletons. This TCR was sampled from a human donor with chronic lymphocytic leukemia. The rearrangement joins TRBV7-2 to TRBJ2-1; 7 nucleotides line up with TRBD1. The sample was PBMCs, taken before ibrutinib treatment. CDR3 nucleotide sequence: TGTGCCAGCAGCTTAGCGCTGGCAGGGGGTAAAGACAATGAGCAGTTCTTC. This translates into CASSLALAGGKDNEQFF.